These 28 T cell receptor beta chains share one sample of origin, sequenced in a study of early T cells in non-severe SARS-CoV-2 infection. In TCRdb, the 5' RACE reads were re-called with MiXCR into one record per CDR3 protein. The top ten hold less than 3.5% of the sample, which has roughly 64,000 distinct CDR3 sequences, around 10% seen once. Material: whole blood, obtained at baseline. The source of these receptors is an adult who was a healthcare worker with PCR-confirmed SARS-CoV-2 infection or an uninfected control (not recorded which).

This clonotype has more than one count but fewer than ten. An end of the junction does not agree with germline; a read error may underlie this. The CDR3, as DNA: TGCAGCGTCGAAGGAGGGACAGGGAGGGAGCAACCGGGGACCCAGTACTTC. It translates to CSVEGGTGREQPGTQYF. This chain joins TRBV29-1 and TRBJ2-5; 9 bases align to TRBD1. CDR3 length equals 17 residues. CDR1 and CDR2 (germline): SQVTM, ANQGSEA.

The chain joins TRBV5-4 to TRBJ2-1, with D possibly matching TRBD1 (6 bases). V lost 0 bases and J lost 0, with 10 bases in between. The CDR3 extends over 16 amino acids. Per the germline V gene, CDR1 is SGHNT and CDR2 is YYREEE (reference sequence). CDR3 sequence (DNA): TGTGCCAGCAGCTTGGGGGGGCCGAGCTCCTACAATGAGCAGTTCTTC. It encodes CASSLGGPSSYNEQFF. Looking up the rest from reference TRBV5-4 and TRBJ2-1 gives the full variable domain: ETGVTQSPTHLIKTRGQQVTLRCSSQSGHNTVSWYQQALGQGPQFIFQYYREEENGRGNFPPRFSGLQFPNYSSELNVNALELDDSALYLCASSLGGPSSYNEQFFGPGTRLTVL.

This clonotype was counted at least ten times. This rearrangement joins TRBV7-9 to TRBJ2-3; maybe TRBD1 (6 bases). The CDR3 extends over 12 amino acids. Germline CDR1 is SEHNR and CDR2 is FQNEAQ (reference sequence). Trimming left V 5 bases short and J 6 bases short, with 9 bases between. CDR3 in amino acids: CASSGQGDTQYF. CDR3 nucleotides: TGTGCCAGCAGCGGTCAGGGGGATACGCAGTATTTT.

The chain uses TRBV4-3 and TRBJ2-7, with a possible D match to TRBD1 (6 bases). The V gene lost 0 bases and the J gene lost 2 bases, with 14 bases spanning the gap. The CDR3 consists of 16 residues. Germline assignment: CDR1 LGHNA and CDR2 YSLEER. CDR3 protein: CASSQDWQGSTYEQYF. The CDR3 DNA is TGCGCCAGCAGCCAAGACTGGCAGGGGTCAACCTACGAGCAGTACTTC.

V and J are TRBV18 and TRBJ2-5; 7 bases line up with TRBD1. Germline V gene lookup returns CDR1 KGHSH and CDR2 LQKENI. The V and J ends lost 6 bases and 3 bases, in that order; junction bases with no gene match: 7. The CDR3 is 14 residues long. This CDR3 is CASSPDRVKETQYF. The CDR3 DNA reads TGTGCCAGCTCCCCCGACAGGGTAAAAGAGACCCAGTACTTC.

Only one count was recorded for this clonotype. J is TRBJ1-2 and V is TRBV7-9; maybe TRBD1 (6 bases). The CDR3 is 14 amino acids. The germline CDR1 and CDR2 sequences are SEHNR and FQNEAQ (reference sequence). V shed 5 bases and J shed 3 bases, with 13 bases lying between them. CDR3 region: CASSTGRGDYGYTF. The CDR3 DNA sequence: TGTGCCAGCAGCACAGGGAGAGGGGACTATGGCTACACCTTC.

The V and J genes are TRBV6-2 or TRBV6-3 and TRBJ2-3, with D tentatively TRBD2 (7 bases). Germline V gene lookup returns CDR1 MNHEY and CDR2 SVGEGT. V lost 2 bases and J lost 7, with 19 bases in between. This CDR3 has 16 amino acids. Here the CDR3 DNA reads TGTGCCAGCAGTTACGCCGCGGGGGCGATGGGTTATACGCAGTATTTT. It translates to CASSYAAGAMGYTQYF.

At least ten counts were recorded for this clonotype. The DNA for the CDR3 is TGTGCCAGCAGCTTAAGTAGGACGGCCCCAGTTCGGTTCTTC. Translated, it gives CASSLSRTAPVRFF. This chain joins TRBV11-2 and TRBJ2-1; D gene unclear. CDR1 is SGHAT and CDR2 is FQNNGV in the germline V gene. This CDR3 spans 14 amino acids. V was pared by 2 bases and J by 15 bases, with 20 bases between. Looking up the rest from reference TRBV11-2 and TRBJ2-1 gives the full variable domain: EAGVAQSPRYKIIEKRQSVAFWCNPISGHATLYWYQQILGQGPKLLIQFQNNGVVDDSQLPKDRFSAERLKGVDSTLKIQPAKLEDSAVYLCASSLSRTAPVRFFGPGTRLTVL.

The chain combines TRBV6-1 with TRBJ2-7; D ambiguous. Germline V gene sequence: CDR1 MNHNS, CDR2 SASEGT. This CDR3 is 10 amino acids long. V lost 10 bases, J lost 5 bases, and 9 bases lay in between. The CDR3: CATSPHEQYF. CDR3 coding DNA: TGTGCCACCTCGCCCCACGAGCAGTACTTC.

This clonotype was detected a few times. The rearrangement joins TRBV7-2 to TRBJ2-7; D remains ambiguous. The ends were cut back, 3 bases at V and 0 bases at J, with 15 bases in the middle. Germline V gene lookup returns CDR1 SGHTA and CDR2 FQGNSA. The CDR3 consists of 16 residues. The CDR3 region has the DNA TGTGCCAGCAGCTTTCGTAGGCAGGATACCTCCTACGAGCAGTACTTC. Translated, it gives CASSFRRQDTSYEQYF.

The chain recombines TRBV6-1 with TRBJ1-1; D gene ambiguous. Looked up from germline, CDR1 is MNHNS and CDR2 is SASEGT. V was shortened by 5 bases and J by 2 bases, with 9 bases between the two germline ends. The CDR3 is 13 amino acids. CDR3 nucleotide sequence: TGTGCCAGCAGTAGAGTCTATAACACTGAAGCTTTCTTT. Translation gives CASSRVYNTEAFF.

The chain employs TRBV12-3 or TRBV12-4 and TRBJ1-1; D is uncertain. The CDR3 contains 14 residues. V shed 3 bases and J shed 0 bases, with 8 bases lying between them. CDR3 sequence (DNA): TGTGCCAGCAGTTTGCGATATATGAACACTGAAGCTTTCTTT. Translation gives CASSLRYMNTEAFF.

The J gene is TRBJ1-2, the V gene TRBV10-2; D is unresolved. CDR3 length equals 15 residues. CDR1 and CDR2 (germline): WSHSY, SAAADI. V lost 0 bases and J 8 bases, leaving 16 bases between the germline ends. The CDR3 DNA sequence: TGCGCCAGCAGTGAGTCAAGTACCCTCCGGCGGGGCTACACCTTC. Translated: CASSESSTLRRGYTF.

The chain employs TRBV7-6 and TRBJ2-1, with D maybe TRBD1 (6 bases). The CDR3 covers 18 residues. Germline V CDR1 and CDR2: SGHVS, FNYEAQ. V lost 1 base to trimming and J lost 0 bases, with 16 bases between them. Here the CDR3 reads CASSLGIDRYRSYNEQFF. CDR3 DNA sequence: TGTGCCAGCAGCTTAGGAATAGACAGGTACCGCTCCTACAATGAGCAGTTCTTC.

V is TRBV7-2 and J is TRBJ2-2, with D possibly matching TRBD2 (5 bases). Germline V lookup: CDR1 SGHTA, CDR2 FQGNSA. Trimming left V 5 bases short and J 9 bases short, with 13 bases between. CDR3 length: 13 amino acids. Here the CDR3 DNA reads TGTGCCAGCAGCCCTAGCATCCCCCGGGAGCTGTTTTTT. It encodes CASSPSIPRELFF.

This clonotype has at least ten counts. This rearrangement joins TRBV11-2 to TRBJ1-6, with a possible D match to TRBD1 (5 bases). Per the germline V gene, CDR1 is SGHAT and CDR2 is FQNNGV. V dropped 0 bases and J dropped 9 bases, with 15 bases sitting between them. The CDR3 length is 16 residues. CDR3 amino acids: CASSLDDAMGGSPLHF. CDR3 coding DNA: TGTGCCAGCAGCTTAGATGATGCTATGGGGGGTTCACCCCTCCACTTT.

This clonotype was seen at least ten times. The chain is built from TRBV11-2 and TRBJ2-3, with D possibly TRBD2 on 6 matching bases. Germline CDR1 and CDR2: SGHAT and FQNNGV. V was clipped by 5 bases and J by 2 bases, with 14 bases between them. The CDR3 consists of 15 residues. CDR3 sequence reads: CASSLGGRITDTQYF. CDR3 nucleotides: TGTGCCAGCAGCCTGGGGGGTCGGATCACAGATACGCAGTATTTT.

This chain uses TRBV30 with TRBJ1-2; D is unclear. Between the trimmed V and J ends, which lost 0 bases and 5 bases, there was a span of 7 bases. The V gene's germline CDR1 is GTSNPN and CDR2 SVGIG (reference sequence). The CDR3 extends over 12 amino acids. Here the CDR3 reads CAWSVQAYGYTF. The CDR3 coding sequence is TGTGCCTGGAGTGTACAAGCGTATGGCTACACCTTC.

This clonotype was observed a handful of times. This chain connects TRBV11-2 to TRBJ2-5, with D perhaps given as TRBD1 or TRBD2 (5 bases each). Germline V gene data show CDR1 as SGHAT and CDR2 as FQNNGV. The V gene lost 5 bases and the J gene lost 1 base, with 14 bases spanning the gap. This CDR3 is built from 15 residues. CDR3 region: CASSPTGPSQETQYF. DNA for the CDR3: TGTGCCAGCAGCCCGACGGGACCTAGCCAAGAGACCCAGTACTTC.

Only a few counts were recorded for this clonotype. The chain employs TRBV20-1 and TRBJ2-5; the D gene is possibly TRBD2 (5 bases). V lost 2 bases and J 2 bases, leaving 9 bases between the germline ends. The length of the CDR3 is 13 residues. Germline V gives CDR1 DFQATT, CDR2 SNEGSKA (reference sequence). The CDR3 loop reads CSARTGKQETQYF. CDR3 DNA sequence: TGCAGTGCTAGAACGGGGAAACAAGAGACCCAGTACTTC.

The V call is TRBV10-1, the J call TRBJ2-3; the D is unclear. The V and J ends lost 0 bases and 4 bases respectively, with 5 bases between them. The germline CDR1 and CDR2 sequences are WNHNN and SYGVQD (reference sequence). The CDR3 contains 13 residues. The CDR3 sequence: CASSESLADTQYF. CDR3 coding DNA: TGCGCCAGCAGTGAGTCGCTAGCAGATACGCAGTATTTT.

The CDR3 spells CASSGAGHEQFF. The CDR3 bases are TGTGCCAGCAGCGGGGCGGGTCATGAGCAGTTCTTC. V usage is TRBV11-2 and J usage is TRBJ2-1; either TRBD1 or TRBD2 may fit D (5 bases each). This CDR3 spans 12 amino acids. The ends were cut back, 5 bases at V and 8 bases at J, with 10 bases in the middle. Germline CDR1 reads SGHAT; CDR2 reads FQNNGV. Complete variable domain (other parts from reference TRBV11-2 and TRBJ2-1): EAGVAQSPRYKIIEKRQSVAFWCNPISGHATLYWYQQILGQGPKLLIQFQNNGVVDDSQLPKDRFSAERLKGVDSTLKIQPAKLEDSAVYLCASSGAGHEQFFGPGTRLTVL.

Ten or more counts support this clonotype. V is TRBV7-9 and J is TRBJ2-3; 7 nucleotides match TRBD1. Trimming took 2 bases from V and 6 from J; bases not matched to a gene: 2. CDR1 is SEHNR and CDR2 is FQNEAQ in the germline V gene (reference sequence). The CDR3 covers 13 residues. The CDR3 spells CASSLTGVDTQYF. The CDR3 coding sequence is TGTGCCAGCAGCTTAACAGGGGTGGATACGCAGTATTTT.

The chain combines TRBV6-2 or TRBV6-3 with TRBJ2-3; D is perhaps TRBD1 or TRBD2 (7 bases each). The CDR3 sequence is 17 residues long. Trimming took off 4 bases at V and 6 bases at J, with 23 bases between the two ends. The germline gives CDR1 MNHEY, CDR2 SVGEGT. The CDR3 DNA sequence: TGTGCCAGCAGTTCGACAGGGAGGGGGCCAGGGCAGGATACGCAGTATTTT. It codes for CASSSTGRGPGQDTQYF.

The rearrangement uses TRBV28 and TRBJ2-5, with TRBD1 matching 10 bases. This CDR3 comprises 15 residues. Looked up from germline, CDR1 is MDHEN and CDR2 is SYDVKM. V lost 2 bases and J lost 2; bases outside the gene matches: 2. In DNA form, the CDR3 reads TGTGCCAGCAGTTTAGGGGGACAGGGGCAAGAGACCCAGTACTTC. Protein sequence: CASSLGGQGQETQYF.

This clonotype has ten or more counts. The chain links TRBV20-1 to TRBJ1-2; unclear D gene. The CDR3 extends over 12 amino acids. Trimming removed 4 bases at V and 4 bases at J, with 10 bases between. Germline CDR1 reads DFQATT; CDR2 reads SNEGSKA (reference sequence). The CDR3 sequence is CSATANGYGYTF. CDR3 sequence (DNA): TGCAGTGCTACCGCTAACGGCTATGGCTACACCTTC.

A few counts support this clonotype. This chain connects TRBV3-1 to TRBJ2-7; D uncertain. The V end was cut by 3 bases, the J end by 3 bases, with 12 bases between. The germline CDR1 and CDR2 sequences are LGHDT and YNNKEL (reference sequence). The CDR3 has 14 amino acids. CDR3 region: CASSHGAKSYEQYF. In DNA, the CDR3 is TGTGCCAGCAGCCACGGAGCGAAAAGCTACGAGCAGTACTTC.

This clonotype has a handful of counts. The J gene is TRBJ1-6, the V gene TRBV14, with TRBD1 identical over 9 bases. V dropped 4 bases and J dropped 12; count of bases not matched to a gene: 10. Germline assignment: CDR1 SGHDN and CDR2 FVKESK. The CDR3 runs 15 residues. For the CDR3, the DNA is TGTGCCAGCAGCCTGGGACAGGGATATCGTCGACCCCTCCACTTT. Protein: CASSLGQGYRRPLHF.